The 14 T cell receptor beta chains below all came from one sample that was sequenced in a study of cytomegalovirus exposure and HLA in healthy donors. Profiled with immunoSEQ multiplex PCR; TCRdb holds only in-frame clones, not every one. The table has some 290,000 clones, 70% to 90% seen once. Specimen: PBMCs. These receptors originate from a man under 40 in good health and CMV-seronegative.

Written as DNA, the CDR3 is TGTGCCAGCAGTGATCGCAGGGGGCAAGTCGGGGAGCTGTTTTTT. Translating gives CASSDRRGQVGELFF. This chain links TRBV2 with TRBJ2-2, with 8 bases aligning to TRBD1. Germline CDR1 and CDR2: SNHLY and FYNNEI. The CDR3 has 15 amino acids. Trimming removed 3 bases from V and 7 bases from J; junction bases left unmatched: 7.

The J gene is TRBJ2-5, the V gene TRBV15, with D maybe TRBD2 (6 bases). This CDR3 is built from 14 residues. Trimming removed 5 bases from V and 2 bases from J, with 12 bases in between. CDR1 LNHNV and CDR2 YYDKDF come from the germline V gene (reference sequence). The CDR3 sequence is CATSSLAGQETQYF. CDR3 nucleotides: TGTGCCACCAGCTCCCTGGCGGGGCAAGAGACCCAGTACTTC.

V usage is TRBV4-1 and J usage is TRBJ2-7; 7 positions agree with TRBD1. This CDR3 is 16 amino acids long. Trimming took 0 bases from V and 2 from J; bases not matched to a gene: 7. Germline CDR1 MGHRA, CDR2 YSYEKL. Here the CDR3 reads CASSQEGQDPPYEQYF. CDR3 bases: TGCGCCAGCAGCCAAGAAGGACAGGACCCTCCCTACGAGCAGTACTTC.

J is TRBJ2-7 and V is TRBV6-6; 7 positions agree with TRBD1. The CDR3 sequence is 15 residues long. Germline loops: CDR1 MNHNY, CDR2 SVGAGI (reference sequence). After removal of 5 bases from V and 3 bases from J, the junction contained 10 bases not matched to a gene. The CDR3 here is CASSGPAQGLYEQYF. Written as DNA, the CDR3 is TGTGCCAGCAGTGGCCCCGCACAGGGGCTCTACGAGCAGTACTTC.

The chain links TRBV4-1 to TRBJ1-6; D call uncertain. The CDR3 is made up of 17 amino acids. V was clipped by 1 base and J by 0 bases, with 10 bases between them. Looked up from germline, CDR1 is MGHRA and CDR2 is YSYEKL. The CDR3 bases are TGCGCCAGCAGCCAAGGGGTGGGGAGCTCCTATAATTCACCCCTCCACTTT. The encoded protein is CASSQGVGSSYNSPLHF.

The chain joins TRBV6-1 to TRBJ1-3; 7 bases match TRBD1. CDR1 is MNHNS and CDR2 is SASEGT in the germline V gene. This CDR3 region has 14 residues. Trimming at V came to 9 bases and at J to 0 bases, leaving 5 bases not matched to a gene. The CDR3 is CASTGASSGNTIYF. CDR3 nucleotides: TGTGCCAGTACAGGGGCTAGCTCTGGAAACACCATATATTTT.

This chain connects TRBV27 to TRBJ1-5, with D unresolved. CDR1 is MNHEY, CDR2 SMNVEV, per germline (reference sequence). V lost 1 base and J lost 7, with 8 bases in between. The CDR3 runs to 13 residues. The CDR3 DNA follows: TGTGCCAGCAGTTTATGGGTTAGCCAGCCCCAGCATTTT. It translates to CASSLWVSQPQHF.

The chain employs TRBV6-6 and TRBJ2-7, with TRBD1 matching 8 bases. J gave up 3 bases and V 8 bases, and 6 bases lay outside the gene matches. Germline values: CDR1 MNHNY, CDR2 SVGAGI (reference sequence). The CDR3 length is 13 residues. The CDR3 is CASLRTGNYEQYF. CDR3 in DNA: TGTGCCAGCCTCCGGACAGGGAACTACGAGCAGTACTTC.

The CDR3 region has the DNA TGTGCCAGCAGGAGGACAGGAGTCGGCTATGGCTACACCTTC. Encoded protein: CASRRTGVGYGYTF. The V and J genes are TRBV25-1 and TRBJ1-2; 7 nucleotides match TRBD1. Germline lookup yields CDR1 MGHDK and CDR2 SYGVNS. V shed 6 bases and J 4 bases; nucleotides not matched to a gene: 8. This CDR3 spans 14 amino acids.

DNA for the CDR3: TGTGCCAGCAGCTCCGGACAGATAAGACAGCCCCAGCATTTT. Encoded protein: CASSSGQIRQPQHF. The rearrangement links TRBV7-9 to TRBJ1-5; TRBD1 might be the D (6 bases). The CDR3 has 14 residues. The V end was cut by 4 bases, the J end by 7 bases, with 14 bases between. Germline CDR1 SEHNR, CDR2 FQNEAQ (reference sequence). Using reference TRBV7-9 and TRBJ1-5 for the parts outside the CDR3, the full variable domain is DTGVSQNPRHKITKRGQNVTFRCDPISEHNRLYWYRQTLGQGPEFLTYFQNEAQLEKSRLLSDRFSAERPKGSFSTLEIQRTEQGDSAMYLCASSSGQIRQPQHFGDGTRLSIL.

The chain links TRBV18 to TRBJ1-1; 8 positions match TRBD1. This CDR3 is 18 amino acids long. CDR1 KGHSH and CDR2 LQKENI come from the germline V gene. V lost 6 bases and J lost 0; bases outside the gene matches: 15. Here the CDR3 reads CASSAAVGQGGLNTEAFF. In nucleotides, the CDR3 is TGTGCCAGCTCGGCCGCGGTCGGACAGGGCGGTTTGAACACTGAAGCTTTCTTT.

The chain uses TRBV4-3 and TRBJ2-7, with 9 positions matching TRBD2. J lost 3 bases, V lost 0 bases, and 6 bases had no gene match. Germline CDR1 reads LGHNA; CDR2 reads YSLEER. There are 16 residues in the CDR3. This CDR3 reads CASSQDRLAGSYEQYF. In nucleotides, the CDR3 is TGCGCCAGCAGCCAAGATCGGCTAGCGGGGAGCTACGAGCAGTACTTC.

This chain joins TRBV14 and TRBJ2-7, with TRBD1 matching over 8 bases. The CDR3 runs 16 residues. Germline CDR1 is SGHDN and CDR2 is FVKESK. V gave up 0 bases and J gave up 8 bases; unmatched junction bases: 12. CDR3 sequence reads: CASSQEVRDRNNQQYF. CDR3 nucleotide sequence: TGTGCCAGCAGCCAAGAAGTAAGGGACAGGAACAATCAGCAGTACTTC.

The rearrangement links TRBV7-9 to TRBJ2-1; D ambiguous. The CDR3 is made up of 11 amino acids. Germline lookup yields CDR1 SEHNR and CDR2 FQNEAQ (reference sequence). V shed 5 bases and J shed 7 bases, with 6 bases lying between them. The CDR3, as DNA: TGTGCCAGCAGCCCCCAGAATGAGCAGTTCTTC. Protein product: CASSPQNEQFF.